This T cell receptor (beta chain) was sequenced in a study of post-analysis software for immune sequencing data. CDR1 is LNHNV and CDR2 is YYDKDF in the germline V gene (reference sequence). CDR3 size: 13 residues. V lost 0 bases and J 7 bases, leaving 9 bases between the germline ends. The table lists this clonotype with a few counts. What it binds is unknown. cDNA libraries of TCR beta carried unique molecular identifiers. TCRdb fed the PCR reads into MiXCR, producing one record per CDR3 protein. Of 750,000 to 950,000 distinct CDR3 sequences detected, 53% appear once; the ten largest clones hold approximately 4.5%. Overall study findings and caveats: Compared with controls, patients showed significantly lower normalized Chao1 diversity. In patients, five TRBV segments were more frequent than in controls, with TRBV5-6, TRBV5-1 and TRBV20-1 among them.

This TCR came from a girl under 18 with multiple sclerosis. The sample comprised blood. V and J are TRBV15 and TRBJ1-2, with D maybe TRBD1 (5 bases). The CDR3 sequence is CATSREGTRGYTF. CDR3 DNA: TGTGCCACCAGCAGAGAGGGGACGCGTGGCTACACCTTC.